This paragraph covers one T cell receptor (beta chain) sequence. Antigen: not known. These data come from a study of early T cells in non-severe SARS-CoV-2 infection. Notes on the study in general: Lookups in VDJdb leaned toward anti-spike CD8 responses and missed private and CD4 specificities.

The germline gives CDR1 MNHEY, CDR2 SMNVEV (reference sequence). Losses at the gene ends were 4 bases for V and 3 bases for J; bases not matched to a gene: 9. This CDR3 is built from 16 residues. Using its own MiXCR run on the 5' RACE reads, TCRdb lists one record per CDR3 protein. The sample includes over 90,000 distinct CDR3 sequences, around 12% seen only once; the top ten take approximately 6%. The sequence was collected from an adult who was a healthcare worker with PCR-confirmed SARS-CoV-2 infection or an uninfected control (not recorded which). The sample taken for sequencing was whole blood. The rearrangement links TRBV27 to TRBJ2-4; 7 bases are shared with TRBD1. CDR3 in DNA: TGTGCCAGCAGTTCAAAGGGGGCCGTCGACAAAAACATTCAGTACTTC. Translated: CASSSKGAVDKNIQYF.